The 29 T cell receptor beta chains reported below all come from one sample, sequenced in a study of cytomegalovirus exposure and HLA in healthy donors. Using immunoSEQ multiplex PCR, the repertoire was profiled, and TCRdb retains in-frame clones only, with some absent. Of about 200,000 clones in the sample, 86% are singletons; the top ten hold almost 1.5%. Sequenced: PBMCs. The receptors were gathered from a woman under 30 in good health and CMV-seronegative.

The V and J genes are TRBV2 and TRBJ1-2, with unresolved D. The V gene's germline CDR1 is SNHLY and CDR2 FYNNEI. CDR3 size: 11 residues. V lost 5 bases and J 8 bases, leaving 9 bases between the germline ends. CDR3: CASSLSGGYTF. The CDR3 DNA is TGTGCCAGCAGTTTATCCGGGGGCTACACCTTC.

The genes are TRBV4-1 and TRBJ2-7; 10 bases are a match to TRBD1. The CDR3 totals 16 residues. The germline V gene encodes CDR1 MGHRA and CDR2 YSYEKL. With V trimmed by 1 base and J by 4 bases, 7 bases remained unmatched. CDR3 in DNA: TGCGCCAGCAGCCAAGGAGGGGGACAGGGGAAGTACGAGCAGTACTTC. Translating gives CASSQGGGQGKYEQYF.

This clone has only one observation. The DNA for the CDR3 is TGTGCCTGGAGTGTACACAGGGGGAGCAATCAGCCCCAGCATTTT. It specifies CAWSVHRGSNQPQHF. V is TRBV30 and J is TRBJ1-5, with 8 bases matching TRBD1. V lost 0 bases and J lost 1; bases outside the gene matches: 2. CDR3 length: 15 residues. The germline CDR1 and CDR2 sequences are GTSNPN and SVGIG (reference sequence).

The rearrangement joins TRBV7-2 to TRBJ2-7; 14 bases are shared with TRBD2. V was pared by 3 bases and J by 4 bases, with 14 bases of the junction left unmatched. CDR1 and CDR2 from the germline V gene are SGHTA and FQGNSA. The CDR3 consists of 19 residues. The CDR3 spells CASSFQPPGLAGDFYEQYF. DNA of the CDR3: TGTGCCAGCAGCTTCCAACCCCCGGGACTAGCGGGAGACTTTTACGAGCAGTACTTC.

The chain combines TRBV6-6 with TRBJ1-1; D might be TRBD1 (6 bases). The CDR3 runs 16 residues. The V gene lost 5 bases and the J gene lost 4 bases, with 20 bases spanning the gap. Germline V lookup: CDR1 MNHNY, CDR2 SVGAGI (reference sequence). In DNA, the CDR3 is TGTGCCAGCAGTCACGGCCCGGGCAGAGGGGGCACTGAAGCTTTCTTT. Protein: CASSHGPGRGGTEAFF.

This chain joins TRBV7-3 and TRBJ1-2; TRBD1 aligns across 7 bases. The CDR3 spans 13 residues. CDR1 and CDR2 (germline): SGHTA, FQGTGA. After removal of 6 bases from V and 7 bases from J, the junction contained 8 bases not matched to a gene. CDR3: CASSLDRAGGYTF. As DNA, the CDR3 is TGTGCCAGCAGTCTTGACAGGGCTGGTGGCTACACCTTC.

This chain connects TRBV11-2 to TRBJ2-1, with D unclear. The CDR3 is made up of 16 amino acids. V was clipped by 6 bases and J by 3 bases, with 18 bases between them. Germline values: CDR1 SGHAT, CDR2 FQNNGV. DNA of the CDR3: TGTGCCAGCAGAAAGGTGGGCTCCAACGTCTACAATGAGCAGTTCTTC. Its translation is CASRKVGSNVYNEQFF.

This clone was seen more than once but under ten times. The DNA of the CDR3 is TGTGCCAGCAGTGAAGGTCGGACTGAAGCTTTCTTT. Residues: CASSEGRTEAFF. This chain links TRBV6-1 with TRBJ1-1, with D hard to call. This CDR3 spans 12 amino acids. The V and J ends lost 1 base and 5 bases respectively, with 5 bases between them. In germline, CDR1 is MNHNS, CDR2 SASEGT.

This clone was counted a single time. The chain joins TRBV13 to TRBJ2-7, with 12 bases fitting TRBD2. Looked up from germline, CDR1 is PRHDT and CDR2 is FYEKMQ (reference sequence). The length of the CDR3 is 14 residues. The junction had 0 bases not matched to a gene; V was cut back by 5 bases and J by 1 base. CDR3 in amino acids: CASSTSGRSYEQYF. As DNA, the CDR3 is TGTGCCAGCAGCACTAGCGGGAGGTCCTACGAGCAGTACTTC.

V usage is TRBV19 and J usage is TRBJ1-5; no reliable D call. Germline CDR1 and CDR2: LNHDA and SQIVND (reference sequence). This CDR3 spans 13 amino acids. V was shortened by 3 bases and J by 5 bases, with 8 bases between the two germline ends. This CDR3 reads CASSIPGDQPQHF. In DNA, the CDR3 is TGTGCCAGTAGTATTCCCGGAGATCAGCCCCAGCATTTT.

The chain is built from TRBV19 and TRBJ1-6; D call uncertain. V lost 3 bases to trimming and J lost 6 bases, with 9 bases between them. This CDR3 is 14 amino acids long. Germline V gene lookup returns CDR1 LNHDA and CDR2 SQIVND (reference sequence). This chain's CDR3 is CASSIQGSNSPLHF. CDR3 coding DNA: TGTGCCAGTAGTATTCAAGGGAGTAATTCACCCCTCCACTTT. The full variable domain, rest sourced from reference TRBV19 and TRBJ1-6, is DGGITQSPKYLFRKEGQNVTLSCEQNLNHDAMYWYRQDPGQGLRLIYYSQIVNDFQKGDIAEGYSVSREKKESFPLTVTSAQKNPTAFYLCASSIQGSNSPLHFGNGTRLTVT.

This chain uses TRBV5-1 with TRBJ1-2; the match to TRBD1 covers 7 bases. After removal of 6 bases from V and 2 bases from J, the junction contained 13 bases not matched to a gene. The CDR3 length is 16 residues. Germline loops: CDR1 SGHRS, CDR2 YFSETQ. Here the CDR3 reads CASTNQGTEINYGYTF. In nucleotides, the CDR3 is TGCGCCAGCACCAATCAGGGGACAGAGATAAACTATGGCTACACCTTC.

V is TRBV7-6 and J is TRBJ2-1; a weak D match, TRBD2 (6 bases). The CDR3 has 14 residues. The V gene's germline CDR1 is SGHVS and CDR2 FNYEAQ. The V gene lost 6 bases and the J gene lost 4 bases, with 13 bases spanning the gap. DNA for the CDR3: TGTGCCAGCAGGGGGGGTGTAGGGTACAATGAGCAGTTCTTC. Encoded protein: CASRGGVGYNEQFF.

The genes are TRBV5-1 and TRBJ2-7; the D gene is possibly TRBD1 (5 bases). V lost 4 bases and J lost 0, with 17 bases in between. Looked up from germline, CDR1 is SGHRS and CDR2 is YFSETQ. The length of the CDR3 is 16 residues. CDR3 sequence (DNA): TGCGCCAGCAGCCCGGTGGGGCAGGGTTTCTCCTACGAGCAGTACTTC. It specifies CASSPVGQGFSYEQYF. The entire variable domain, with the rest obtained from reference TRBV5-1 and TRBJ2-7, is as follows: KAGVTQTPRYLIKTRGQQVTLSCSPISGHRSVSWYQQTPGQGLQFLFEYFSETQRNKGNFPGRFSGRQFSNSRSEMNVSTLELGDSALYLCASSPVGQGFSYEQYFGPGTRLTVT.

The sample holds one count of this clone. The rearrangement links TRBV5-6 to TRBJ2-1; TRBD1 agrees at 12 bases. The V gene end was trimmed by 6 bases and the J gene end by 9 bases; junction bases not matched to a gene: 13. CDR3 length equals 16 residues. Germline V lookup: CDR1 SGHDT, CDR2 YYEEEE. This CDR3 reads CASTRDRGLSTSEQFF. In DNA, the CDR3 is TGTGCCAGCACCCGGGACAGGGGGCTTTCTACGAGTGAGCAGTTCTTC.

The gene calls are TRBV5-1 and TRBJ2-2; D not resolved. The ends were cut back, 4 bases at V and 2 bases at J, with 15 bases in the middle. The CDR3 totals 16 residues. Germline CDR1 reads SGHRS; CDR2 reads YFSETQ. The CDR3 spells CASSPMPQANTGELFF. The CDR3 DNA reads TGCGCCAGCAGCCCGATGCCCCAGGCCAACACCGGGGAGCTGTTTTTT.

This clone was seen a few times. This rearrangement joins TRBV10-1 to TRBJ2-7; 9 nucleotides line up with TRBD1. CDR3 length equals 12 residues. Germline values: CDR1 WNHNN, CDR2 SYGVQD (reference sequence). The ends lost 8 bases at V and 9 bases at J; junction bases unmatched: 8. The chain's CDR3 is CASRDREGLQYF. The CDR3 DNA sequence: TGCGCCAGCCGGGACAGGGAGGGTCTGCAGTACTTC.

V and J are TRBV6-5 and TRBJ2-1; no clear D. Germline CDR1 MNHEY, CDR2 SVGAGI. The CDR3 has 15 amino acids. V was trimmed by 4 bases and J by 0 bases, leaving 10 bases between them. The CDR3: CASSLNPGSYNEQFF. The DNA for the CDR3 is TGTGCCAGCAGTTTGAATCCCGGCTCCTACAATGAGCAGTTCTTC.

The genes are TRBV18 and TRBJ1-2; 8 positions agree with TRBD1. V shed 6 bases, J shed 5 bases, and the junction held 5 bases outside the gene matches. This CDR3 comprises 13 residues. Germline lookup yields CDR1 KGHSH and CDR2 LQKENI. CDR3 region: CASSPDRGYGYTF. The CDR3, as DNA: TGTGCCAGCTCCCCTGACAGGGGATATGGCTACACCTTC.

This clone was counted once. The J gene is TRBJ1-5, the V gene TRBV30, with 8 bases identical to TRBD1. The germline CDR1 and CDR2 sequences are GTSNPN and SVGIG (reference sequence). V lost 0 bases, J lost 2 bases, and 9 bases stayed unmatched. The CDR3 totals 17 residues. CDR3 loop: CAWSVPPPGQGNQPQHF. The CDR3 nucleotides are TGTGCCTGGAGTGTACCCCCCCCGGGACAGGGCAATCAGCCCCAGCATTTT.

V gene TRBV29-1 combines with J gene TRBJ2-7; 10 bases match TRBD2. V lost 5 bases to trimming and J lost 6 bases; unmatched junction nucleotides: 16. The germline V gene has CDR1 SQVTM and CDR2 ANQGSEA. There are 16 residues in the CDR3. The CDR3 loop reads CSVYLAGEERSREQYF. The CDR3 DNA is TGCAGCGTTTACCTAGCGGGAGAAGAAAGGTCCCGCGAGCAGTACTTC.

The V and J genes are TRBV5-5 and TRBJ2-3; TRBD2 matches 9 bases. In germline, CDR1 is SGHKS, CDR2 YYEKEE (reference sequence). The CDR3 consists of 16 residues. Germline trimming cut 0 bases from V and 0 bases from J; bases unmatched to any gene: 2. The CDR3 spells CASSLAGLASTDTQYF. For the CDR3, the DNA is TGTGCCAGCAGCTTGGCGGGACTAGCTAGCACAGATACGCAGTATTTT.

This clone turned up a few times. V is TRBV28 and J is TRBJ2-7; 9 bases agree with TRBD1. After removal of 3 bases from V and 3 bases from J, the junction contained 3 bases not matched to a gene. This CDR3 is built from 14 residues. Germline values: CDR1 MDHEN, CDR2 SYDVKM. CDR3 in DNA: TGTGCCAGCAGTTTGACAGGGGGAGACTACGAGCAGTACTTC. As protein: CASSLTGGDYEQYF.

The rearrangement joins TRBV18 to TRBJ2-1, with TRBD2 as a possible D gene (6 bases). The germline V and J ends were trimmed by 2 bases and 7 bases, with 18 bases remaining between them. Germline CDR1 KGHSH, CDR2 LQKENI. The CDR3 extends over 16 amino acids. CDR3 bases: TGTGCCAGCTCACCAGGAGGGCAGGGAGCATATAATGAGCAGTTCTTC. It encodes CASSPGGQGAYNEQFF.

The chain combines TRBV6-6 with TRBJ2-3; 10 bases are shared with TRBD2. Looked up from germline, CDR1 is MNHNY and CDR2 is SVGAGI (reference sequence). The CDR3 is made up of 15 amino acids. With 6 bases clipped from V and 4 bases from J, the junction kept 7 bases outside the gene matches. CDR3 in DNA: TGTGCCAGCAGCGCTAGCGGGAGTCCAGCAGATACGCAGTATTTT. Amino acids: CASSASGSPADTQYF.

The gene calls are TRBV27 and TRBJ1-2; weak D call: TRBD1 (5 bases). Germline loops: CDR1 MNHEY, CDR2 SMNVEV (reference sequence). The CDR3 has 17 amino acids. Trimming took 0 bases from V and 0 from J, leaving 14 bases between them. As DNA, the CDR3 is TGTGCCAGCAGTTTATCAGGGGCCACTGCCTCTAACTATGGCTACACCTTC. Its protein product is CASSLSGATASNYGYTF.

The J gene is TRBJ2-3, the V gene TRBV7-2; possibly TRBD1 for D (5 bases). Trimming shortened V by 5 bases and J by 0 bases, and 15 bases separated the two germline ends. The germline gives CDR1 SGHTA, CDR2 FQGNSA. This CDR3 has 16 amino acids. CDR3 residues: CASSPGIALSTDTQYF. CDR3 DNA sequence: TGTGCCAGCAGCCCAGGGATAGCCCTAAGCACAGATACGCAGTATTTT. Together with reference TRBV7-2 and TRBJ2-3, the CDR3 gives the full variable domain: GAGVSQSPSNKVTEKGKDVELRCDPISGHTALYWYRQSLGQGLEFLIYFQGNSAPDKSGLPSDRFSAERTGGSVSTLTIQRTQQEDSAVYLCASSPGIALSTDTQYFGPGTRLTVL.

The chain uses TRBV27 and TRBJ1-2, with D unclear. Trimming took 1 base from V and 7 from J, leaving 10 bases between them. Germline assignment: CDR1 MNHEY and CDR2 SMNVEV (reference sequence). The CDR3 is made up of 13 amino acids. CDR3 region: CASSLWGGSGYTF. The CDR3 bases are TGTGCCAGCAGTTTATGGGGAGGGTCTGGCTACACCTTC.

V is TRBV7-8 and J is TRBJ2-5; 11 bases are a match to TRBD2. The germline CDR1 and CDR2 sequences are SGHVS and FQNEAQ. This CDR3 comprises 16 residues. V shed 5 bases, J shed 5 bases, and the junction held 10 bases outside the gene matches. In nucleotides, the CDR3 is TGTGCCAGCAGCGCGCCCGTAGCGGGAGGGGGGGAGACCCAGTACTTC. Protein product: CASSAPVAGGGETQYF.